The 10 T cell receptor beta chains listed next were all sequenced from one sample in a study of response to subunit inactivated influenza vaccine. MiXCR was run by TCRdb on the RT-PCR reads, yielding one entry per CDR3 protein. Of around 200,000 distinct CDR3 sequences in the sample, around 12% were seen once. The data also belong to a second study, concerning T cells expressing NK-cell markers. From that report: TCR beta cDNA was generated via 5'RACE template switching incorporating UMIs.

The specimen was CD8+ T cells sorted from PBMCs, collected approximately 13 days after vaccination. Receptor source: a man between 45 and 60 years old who received an inactivated influenza vaccine.

This clonotype turned up a few times. The gene calls are TRBV29-1 and TRBJ2-6, with D perhaps TRBD1 (6 bases). The germline CDR1 and CDR2 sequences are SQVTM and ANQGSEA. This CDR3 region has 15 residues. The V and J ends lost 6 bases and 0 bases respectively, with 12 bases between them. The CDR3 DNA is TGCAGCGTACCGGGACATCTCTCTGGGGCCAACGTCCTGACTTTC. This codes for CSVPGHLSGANVLTF.

The chain recombines TRBV7-9 with TRBJ1-1, with a possible D match to TRBD1 (5 bases). CDR1 is SEHNR and CDR2 is FQNEAQ in the germline V gene (reference sequence). This CDR3 contains 17 residues. Trimming pared 2 bases from V and 0 bases from J, leaving 16 bases between. The chain's CDR3 is CASSLPRDGGMNTEAFF. The CDR3 DNA is TGTGCCAGCAGCTTACCCCGGGACGGAGGGATGAACACTGAAGCTTTCTTT.

The chain recombines TRBV7-9 with TRBJ2-1; 10 nucleotides match TRBD2. The CDR3 contains 15 residues. Germline trimming cut 1 base from V and 9 bases from J; bases unmatched to any gene: 6. From germline, CDR1 is SEHNR and CDR2 FQNEAQ (reference sequence). The CDR3 protein is CASSLVGGLAAEQFF. Written as DNA, the CDR3 is TGTGCCAGCAGCTTAGTAGGAGGACTAGCGGCTGAGCAGTTCTTC.

The rearrangement uses TRBV13 and TRBJ2-5; D unclear. V gave up 1 base and J gave up 5 bases, with 8 bases separating them. CDR1 PRHDT and CDR2 FYEKMQ come from the germline V gene (reference sequence). The CDR3 runs 13 residues. The CDR3 bases are TGTGCCAGCAGCTTAGAACTGGGGGAGACCCAGTACTTC. Protein: CASSLELGETQYF.

This chain uses TRBV15 with TRBJ1-2; 8 positions agree with TRBD1. CDR3 length: 15 amino acids. Per the germline V gene, CDR1 is LNHNV and CDR2 is YYDKDF (reference sequence). After removal of 3 bases from V and 8 bases from J, the junction contained 11 bases not matched to a gene. The CDR3 is CATSSSGTGHRGYTF. The CDR3 bases are TGTGCCACCAGCAGCTCCGGGACAGGCCACAGGGGCTACACCTTC.

V and J are TRBV6-5 and TRBJ2-1; D call uncertain. Germline V lookup: CDR1 MNHEY, CDR2 SVGAGI. CDR3 length: 13 amino acids. Trimming pared 0 bases from V and 6 bases from J, leaving 6 bases between. This chain's CDR3 is CASSYSGSNEQFF. The CDR3 region has the DNA TGTGCCAGCAGTTACTCGGGTTCCAATGAGCAGTTCTTC.

Remarks on this clonotype: Its ends do not fully match the called genes, so a read error is possible. The chain couples TRBV7-9 to TRBJ2-7; 11 nucleotides line up with TRBD1. CDR1 and CDR2 (germline): SEHNR, FQNEAQ (reference sequence). The CDR3 length is 15 residues. This CDR3 reads CAISATLDRGLEQYF. In nucleotides, the CDR3 is TGTGCCATCAGCGCGACATTGGACAGGGGGCTCGAGCAGTACTTC.

This clonotype was detected only a few times. The V and J genes are TRBV4-2 and TRBJ2-3; D perhaps matches TRBD1 (5 bases). The CDR3 covers 18 residues. Germline CDR1 is LGHNA and CDR2 is YNFKEQ. Between the trimmed V and J ends, which lost 3 bases and 2 bases, there was a span of 21 bases. This chain's CDR3 is CASSQYPGPDGATDTQYF. The DNA for the CDR3 is TGTGCCAGCAGCCAGTACCCTGGACCGGATGGGGCCACAGATACGCAGTATTTT.

CDR3 in DNA: TGTGCCAGCAGCGTAGTATCTAGCGGGAATAGTGAGCAGTTCTTC. Translation gives CASSVVSSGNSEQFF. The chain couples TRBV9 to TRBJ2-1, with TRBD2 matching 9 bases. Per the germline V gene, CDR1 is SGDLS and CDR2 is YYNGEE. This CDR3 has 15 residues. With V trimmed by 0 bases and J by 9 bases, 7 bases remained unmatched.

The rearrangement links TRBV25-1 to TRBJ2-1; 8 bases fit TRBD1. The CDR3 extends over 14 amino acids. In germline, CDR1 is MGHDK, CDR2 SYGVNS. Trimming cost V 10 bases and J 5 bases; bases outside gene matches: 10. This CDR3 reads CATRTGMGNNEQFF. DNA for the CDR3: TGTGCCACCCGGACAGGGATGGGAAACAATGAGCAGTTCTTC.